These 14 T cell receptor beta chains share one sample of origin, sequenced in a study of blood T cells in healthy people across ages. Next came a second PCR, run for about 6 to 11 cycles, which used a sample-barcoded 5' primer along with a J-beta primer mix. TCRdb re-derived calls from the 5' RACE reads in MiXCR, one entry per CDR3 protein. The sample includes some 700,000 distinct CDR3 sequences, 43% of them seen just once. The sequencing sample was made of blood. These receptors all come from a woman aged 60 to 75 in good health.

The chain links TRBV12-3 or TRBV12-4 to TRBJ2-1, with D tentatively TRBD2 (6 bases). V lost 7 bases and J lost 4, with 11 bases in between. The CDR3 is made up of 13 amino acids. Written as DNA, the CDR3 is TGTGCCAGCACCGGGACTCTTTACAATGAGCAGTTCTTC. This codes for CASTGTLYNEQFF.

The V gene is TRBV4-3, the J gene TRBJ1-3; maybe TRBD1 (6 bases). The V gene's germline CDR1 is LGHNA and CDR2 YSLEER. V was pared by 1 base and J by 0 bases, with 13 bases between. This CDR3 has 17 amino acids. The CDR3 reads CASSQGSGAGSGNTIYF. Written as DNA, the CDR3 is TGCGCCAGCAGCCAAGGGTCAGGGGCAGGCTCTGGAAACACCATATATTTT.

This chain joins TRBV7-9 and TRBJ2-5; a weak D match, TRBD1 (5 bases). CDR3 size: 14 residues. Trimming removed 1 base at V and 4 bases at J, with 10 bases between. The germline V gene has CDR1 SEHNR and CDR2 FQNEAQ (reference sequence). The CDR3 sequence: CASSLDGRVETQYF. In DNA, the CDR3 is TGTGCCAGCAGCTTAGACGGCAGGGTAGAGACCCAGTACTTC.

The chain couples TRBV6-4 to TRBJ2-1; TRBD2 matches at 11 bases. With 4 bases clipped from V and 10 bases from J, the junction kept 6 bases outside the gene matches. Germline V gene lookup returns CDR1 MRHNA and CDR2 SNTAGT. CDR3 length: 14 residues. In DNA, the CDR3 is TGTGCCAGCAGTGTTGGGACTAGCGGCGGAGAGCAGTTCTTC. Residues: CASSVGTSGGEQFF.

The chain recombines TRBV20-1 with TRBJ2-1; perhaps TRBD2 as D (7 bases). Trimming stripped 5 bases from V and 6 bases from J, with 14 bases between. The CDR3 runs to 13 residues. CDR1 DFQATT and CDR2 SNEGSKA come from the germline V gene (reference sequence). CDR3: CSAPGGPGNEQFF. The CDR3 coding sequence is TGCAGTGCTCCGGGGGGCCCGGGCAATGAGCAGTTCTTC.

This clonotype was counted between two and nine times. The J gene is TRBJ2-3, the V gene TRBV11-1, with 8 bases matching TRBD1. Germline V gives CDR1 SGHAT, CDR2 FQDESV (reference sequence). The CDR3 covers 16 residues. V dropped 5 bases and J dropped 0; count of bases not matched to a gene: 7. The CDR3 protein is CASSVGTGASTDTQYF. For the CDR3, the DNA is TGTGCCAGCAGCGTGGGGACAGGCGCTAGCACAGATACGCAGTATTTT.

V usage is TRBV9 and J usage is TRBJ2-1; no reliable D call. The V gene's germline CDR1 is SGDLS and CDR2 YYNGEE. The V and J ends lost 1 base and 7 bases respectively, with 12 bases between them. The CDR3 covers 14 residues. In DNA form, the CDR3 reads TGTGCCAGCAGCGTATCCACGGACGGGAATGAGCAGTTCTTC. Encoded protein: CASSVSTDGNEQFF.

This clonotype was counted between two and nine times. This sequence joins TRBV6-5 and TRBJ1-5, with 7 bases lining up with TRBD1. V was pared by 7 bases and J by 4 bases, with 10 bases of the junction left unmatched. Germline lookup yields CDR1 MNHEY and CDR2 SVGAGI. This CDR3 contains 15 residues. The CDR3 DNA follows: TGTGCCAGCAAACCGGGACAGTCCTCGAATCAGCCCCAGCATTTT. Its protein product is CASKPGQSSNQPQHF.

This clonotype was seen just once. V is TRBV5-6 and J is TRBJ1-2; D is unresolved. The CDR3 length is 14 residues. In germline, CDR1 is SGHDT, CDR2 YYEEEE. Trimming left V 6 bases short and J 0 bases short, with 12 bases between. The CDR3 DNA reads TGTGCCAGCACCGAAGGCGGGTCTAACTATGGCTACACCTTC. As protein: CASTEGGSNYGYTF.

Only a few counts were recorded for this clonotype. V and J are TRBV7-9 and TRBJ2-5; no clear D. Trimming stripped 3 bases from V and 1 base from J, with 9 bases between. This CDR3 region has 14 residues. Germline CDR1 and CDR2: SEHNR and FQNEAQ (reference sequence). The CDR3 nucleotides read TGTGCCAGCAGCTTTTGGGCGGTCCAAGAGACCCAGTACTTC. Amino acids: CASSFWAVQETQYF. The complete variable domain, with remaining parts taken from reference TRBV7-9 and TRBJ2-5, reads DTGVSQNPRHKITKRGQNVTFRCDPISEHNRLYWYRQTLGQGPEFLTYFQNEAQLEKSRLLSDRFSAERPKGSFSTLEIQRTEQGDSAMYLCASSFWAVQETQYFGPGTRLLVL.

A note on this clonotype: A junction boundary mismatches the germline segment, possibly from a read error. The chain recombines TRBV29-1 with TRBJ1-5; D is ambiguous. Per germline, CDR1 SQVTM and CDR2 ANQGSEA. The length of the CDR3 is 14 residues. CDR3 sequence: CSVDTQDPNQPLHF. The CDR3 bases are TGCAGCGTTGACACCCAGGACCCCAATCAGCCCCTGCATTTT.

The chain links TRBV25-1 to TRBJ1-2; D is ambiguous. The CDR3 loop spans 14 amino acids. V was shortened by 3 bases and J by 1 base, with 9 bases between the two germline ends. The germline CDR1 and CDR2 sequences are MGHDK and SYGVNS. CDR3: CASSESTGNYGYTF. DNA for the CDR3: TGTGCCAGCAGTGAGTCCACGGGTAACTATGGCTACACCTTC.

The V and J genes are TRBV7-2 and TRBJ2-5; no firm D call. Germline V gene data show CDR1 as SGHTA and CDR2 as FQGNSA. The CDR3 totals 14 residues. V lost 1 base and J 5 bases, leaving 11 bases between the germline ends. The CDR3 sequence is CASSLGVRAETQYF. The CDR3 DNA follows: TGTGCCAGCAGCTTAGGAGTACGGGCGGAGACCCAGTACTTC.

The rearrangement links TRBV5-1 to TRBJ2-7, with D perhaps TRBD1 or TRBD2 (5 bases each). Per germline, CDR1 SGHRS and CDR2 YFSETQ. The CDR3 loop spans 14 amino acids. V shed 4 bases and J shed 3 bases, with 14 bases lying between them. CDR3: CASSARGPSYEQYF. The DNA of the CDR3 is TGCGCCAGCAGCGCCCGGGGACCGAGCTACGAGCAGTACTTC.